This T cell receptor (beta chain) was identified in a study of radiotherapy plus CTLA-4 blockade in lung cancer. Study details: Among patients, about 17% showed objective responses, and over 30% had disease control.

Data came from immunoSEQ multiplex PCR; TCRdb stores just in-frame clones and leaves some out. The sample shows tens of thousands of clones, roughly 77% of them seen only once. Focal radiation with ipilimumab CTLA-4 blockade was given to patients with chemo-refractory metastatic non-small-cell lung cancer. Study results and limitations: Expansion of tumor-derived TCR clones was observed in blood after radiotherapy plus ipilimumab. Reports identified early blood T cell clone dynamics, with interferon-beta, as the best response predictor.

The CDR3 length is 14 residues. The V gene's germline CDR1 is SEHNR and CDR2 FQNEAQ (reference sequence). Trimming pared 7 bases from V and 7 bases from J, leaving 19 bases between. Turning to this clone: Its antigen is not identified.

The sequencing used peripheral blood, collected from a patient treated with radiotherapy plus ipilimumab. The chain uses TRBV7-9 and TRBJ1-2; D is ambiguous. The clonotype was recovered from a human donor with non-small cell lung cancer whose response to radiotherapy plus ipilimumab could not be evaluated. The CDR3 region has the DNA TGTGCCAGCAACCCCTACGGGAGGGCCGGTGGCTACACCTTC. It codes for CASNPYGRAGGYTF.